These 22 T cell receptor beta chains were sequenced from one sample in a study of T cells in Graves' hyperthyroidism and ophthalmopathy. TCR beta CDR3 sequences were amplified from RNA transcripts. The TCR CDR3 first-round RT-PCR relied on the HTBI primer set. Each CDR3 protein is one row after TCRdb ran MiXCR on the multiplex PCR reads. The data contain roughly 750,000 distinct CDR3 sequences, 16% of them singletons. Sequencing used blood. All receptors derive from a man between 18 and 35 years old with Graves' hyperthyroidism.

V usage is TRBV5-5 and J usage is TRBJ1-1; tentative D call: TRBD1 (5 bases). This CDR3 has 16 residues. Germline V gene lookup returns CDR1 SGHKS and CDR2 YYEKEE (reference sequence). V dropped 6 bases and J dropped 0 bases, with 18 bases sitting between them. DNA of the CDR3: TGTGCCAGCACTACTCGGGGGGGTCGGATGAACACTGAAGCTTTCTTT. This gives the protein CASTTRGGRMNTEAFF.

The V gene is TRBV2, the J gene TRBJ1-1, with D possibly matching TRBD1 (6 bases). Germline loops: CDR1 SNHLY, CDR2 FYNNEI. Trimming cost V 10 bases and J 4 bases, with 19 bases left between them. The CDR3 spans 14 residues. CDR3 nucleotides: TGTGCCACGAGGGGGGGCGCGTTGAGCACTGAAGCTTTCTTT. Its protein product is CATRGGALSTEAFF. Full variable domain (rest looked up from reference TRBV2 and TRBJ1-1): EPEVTQTPSHQVTQMGQEVILRCVPISNHLYFYWYRQILGQKVEFLVSFYNNEISEKSEIFDDQFSVERPDGSNFTLKIRSTKLEDSAMYFCATRGGALSTEAFFGQGTRLTVV.

This clonotype was counted a few times. J is TRBJ1-4 and V is TRBV24-1, with D possibly matching TRBD1 (6 bases). CDR3 length equals 15 residues. Germline V gene sequence: CDR1 KGHDR, CDR2 SFDVKD. Trimming took 3 bases from V and 6 from J, leaving 13 bases between them. In DNA, the CDR3 is TGTGCCACCAGTGATGGTACAGGGAGGGATGAAAAACTGTTTTTT. Protein product: CATSDGTGRDEKLFF.

In regard to this clonotype: Germline and junction disagree at one end, which may indicate a read error. This chain connects TRBV7-8 to TRBJ2-1; D not certain. CDR1 SGHVS and CDR2 FQNEAQ come from the germline V gene. The CDR3 totals 17 residues. CDR3 bases: TGTGCCGGCAGCGCGCCAGTACATGGGAACAGTAAGGTAGAGCAGTTCTTC. As protein: CAGSAPVHGNSKVEQFF. Full variable domain (outside the CDR3, taken from reference TRBV7-8 and TRBJ2-1): GAGVSQSPRYKVAKRGQDVALRCDPISGHVSLFWYQQALGQGPEFLTYFQNEAQLDKSGLPSDRFFAERPEGSVSTLKIQRTQQEDSAVYLCAGSAPVHGNSKVEQFFGPGTRLTVL.

The chain couples TRBV6-5 to TRBJ1-1, with D unclear. Germline CDR1 is MNHEY and CDR2 is SVGAGI. Trimming pared 3 bases from V and 4 bases from J, leaving 12 bases between. The CDR3 runs to 14 residues. The CDR3 DNA is TGTGCCAGCAGTTATTCGGAGGGTACCACTGAAGCTTTCTTT. Translation gives CASSYSEGTTEAFF.

V is TRBV20-1 and J is TRBJ2-7, with D unresolved. Trimming removed 7 bases at V and 3 bases at J, with 10 bases between. The CDR3 contains 11 residues. Germline CDR1 and CDR2: DFQATT and SNEGSKA (reference sequence). The CDR3 DNA reads TGCAGTGTATCCAGGAACTACGAGCAGTACTTC. This gives the protein CSVSRNYEQYF.

This clonotype was counted ten times or more. J is TRBJ2-2 and V is TRBV11-3; D unresolved. CDR1 is SGHNT, CDR2 YENEEA, per germline. The CDR3 totals 16 residues. With 0 bases removed from V and 1 base from J, the gap between germline ends came to 9 bases. CDR3 bases: TGTGCCAGCAGCTTAGATTCGCCAAAGAACACCGGGGAGCTGTTTTTT. Residues: CASSLDSPKNTGELFF.

Ten or more counts support this clonotype. The V and J genes are TRBV18 and TRBJ2-4; D might be TRBD2 (6 bases). This CDR3 region has 15 residues. V lost 2 bases, J lost 1 base, and 9 bases lay in between. CDR1 and CDR2 (germline): KGHSH, LQKENI. The CDR3 region has the DNA TGTGCCAGCTCACCAGCGGGAATCGCCAAAAACATTCAGTACTTC. It translates to CASSPAGIAKNIQYF.

In its sample, this clonotype was seen many times. The V gene is TRBV2, the J gene TRBJ2-1; 7 positions agree with TRBD2. This CDR3 spans 16 amino acids. V lost 1 base, J lost 0 bases, and 3 bases stayed unmatched. Germline-derived CDR1 and CDR2 are SNHLY and FYNNEI. This CDR3 reads CASSEEGGSSYNEQFF. The DNA for the CDR3 is TGTGCCAGCAGTGAAGAGGGCGGGAGCTCCTACAATGAGCAGTTCTTC. Full variable domain (remainder filled in from reference TRBV2 and TRBJ2-1): EPEVTQTPSHQVTQMGQEVILRCVPISNHLYFYWYRQILGQKVEFLVSFYNNEISEKSEIFDDQFSVERPDGSNFTLKIRSTKLEDSAMYFCASSEEGGSSYNEQFFGPGTRLTVL.

V and J are TRBV19 and TRBJ2-7; 11 bases fit TRBD1. V lost 3 bases and J lost 1; bases outside the gene matches: 5. The CDR3 is 16 residues long. Per germline, CDR1 LNHDA and CDR2 SQIVND (reference sequence). The CDR3 region has the DNA TGTGCCAGTAGTATCCGCCGGGACAGGGGGTCCTACGAGCAGTACTTC. Its translation is CASSIRRDRGSYEQYF.

The chain has TRBV27 and TRBJ1-5; D gene ambiguous. The V end lost 0 bases, the J end lost 7 bases, and 13 bases lay between the germline ends. The CDR3 length is 15 residues. Per the germline V gene, CDR1 is MNHEY and CDR2 is SMNVEV (reference sequence). The CDR3 reads CASSLSIGPGQPQHF. The CDR3 nucleotides are TGTGCCAGCAGTTTATCGATCGGACCGGGCCAGCCCCAGCATTTT.

V gene TRBV14 combines with J gene TRBJ1-4; no reliable D call. The V end was cut by 0 bases, the J end by 5 bases, with 13 bases between. There are 16 residues in the CDR3. Germline V gives CDR1 SGHDN, CDR2 FVKESK. CDR3 coding DNA: TGTGCCAGCAGCCAAGATCTCAGGCACTCAAATGAAAAACTGTTTTTT. Translated, it gives CASSQDLRHSNEKLFF.

This clonotype was counted a few times. The CDR3 sequence: CASGLTRTGGSNYGYTF. DNA of the CDR3: TGTGCTAGTGGTTTGACTCGAACAGGGGGATCCAACTATGGCTACACCTTC. The rearrangement uses TRBV12-5 and TRBJ1-2; 8 positions agree with TRBD1. The germline gives CDR1 LGHNT, CDR2 FRNRAP. This CDR3 has 17 amino acids. The V gene end was trimmed by 2 bases and the J gene end by 2 bases; junction bases not matched to a gene: 10.

This rearrangement joins TRBV24-1 to TRBJ2-1; no clear D. The CDR3 extends over 14 amino acids. Germline V gene sequence: CDR1 KGHDR, CDR2 SFDVKD. The V and J ends lost 4 bases and 10 bases respectively, with 16 bases between them. The CDR3 region has the DNA TGTGCCACCAGTGACTCCGCCCCGGCCGGGGAGCAGTTCTTC. Amino acid sequence: CATSDSAPAGEQFF.

This clonotype was observed a few times. The chain uses TRBV27 and TRBJ2-3; 9 nucleotides align to TRBD2. The CDR3 runs 15 residues. Losses at the gene ends were 5 bases for V and 3 bases for J; bases not matched to a gene: 6. Germline V gives CDR1 MNHEY, CDR2 SMNVEV (reference sequence). In DNA form, the CDR3 reads TGTGCCAGCAGTCCCTTTAGCGGGAGAACAGATACGCAGTATTTT. It translates to CASSPFSGRTDTQYF.

Notes on this clonotype: A much larger clone lies a single base off, so this may be a read error. CDR3 sequence reads: CVSTQPFGEADTQYF. CDR3 in DNA: TGTGTCAGCACCCAGCCCTTTGGGGAAGCAGATACGCAGTATTTT. The V call is TRBV28, the J call TRBJ2-3, with no clear D. Germline V lookup: CDR1 MDHEN, CDR2 SYDVKM. The CDR3 has 15 amino acids.

This clonotype appeared many times. The genes are TRBV20-1 and TRBJ2-1; 8 nucleotides line up with TRBD2. The CDR3 consists of 14 residues. V trimming: 0 bases; J trimming: 7 bases; junction bases outside the gene matches: 5. CDR1 and CDR2 (germline): DFQATT, SNEGSKA (reference sequence). CDR3 region: CSARDSGATNEQFF. CDR3 coding DNA: TGCAGTGCTAGAGATAGCGGGGCCACTAATGAGCAGTTCTTC.

The rearrangement joins TRBV19 to TRBJ2-1, with 10 bases identical to TRBD2. The germline CDR1 and CDR2 sequences are LNHDA and SQIVND (reference sequence). V lost 6 bases, J lost 3 bases, and 8 bases stayed unmatched. The CDR3 spans 16 residues. The CDR3 region is CASRRSSGSGYNEQFF. The CDR3 nucleotides are TGTGCCAGTAGACGGTCTAGCGGGAGCGGCTACAATGAGCAGTTCTTC.

The chain recombines TRBV10-1 with TRBJ2-7; 7 bases are a match to TRBD1. The V gene's germline CDR1 is WNHNN and CDR2 SYGVQD (reference sequence). This CDR3 is built from 16 residues. The trim removed 6 bases at V and 2 bases at J, leaving 13 bases unmatched. CDR3 protein: CASSDEGHRGPYEQYF. The CDR3 nucleotides are TGCGCCAGCAGCGACGAAGGCCACAGGGGCCCCTACGAGCAGTACTTC.

In this sample, this clonotype turned up a few times. The J gene is TRBJ2-7, the V gene TRBV2, with D possibly matching TRBD2 (5 bases). The V end lost 3 bases, the J end lost 0 bases, and 9 bases lay between the germline ends. This CDR3 has 14 amino acids. The germline CDR1 and CDR2 sequences are SNHLY and FYNNEI. Here the CDR3 DNA reads TGTGCCAGCAGTGATAGCGCAAGCTCCTACGAGCAGTACTTC. Protein product: CASSDSASSYEQYF.

There are a few counts of this clonotype. The chain links TRBV6-9 to TRBJ2-7, with TRBD2 matching 8 bases. The germline V gene encodes CDR1 MNHGY and CDR2 SVAAGI. This CDR3 spans 15 amino acids. J gave up 4 bases and V 3 bases, and 8 bases lay outside the gene matches. The CDR3: CASSYPGSGTYEQYF. The CDR3 DNA sequence: TGTGCCAGCAGTTACCCTGGTAGCGGGACGTACGAGCAGTACTTC.

This clonotype turned up a few times. CDR3 residues: CASSLTRQKCEQYF. The CDR3 DNA reads as TGTGCCAGCAGCTTAACGAGACAGAAGTGCGAGCAGTACTTC. The chain carries TRBV7-9 and TRBJ2-7, with D possibly being TRBD1 (5 bases). V was shortened by 2 bases and J by 6 bases, with 14 bases between the two germline ends. There are 14 residues in the CDR3. Germline V gene lookup returns CDR1 SEHNR and CDR2 FQNEAQ (reference sequence).